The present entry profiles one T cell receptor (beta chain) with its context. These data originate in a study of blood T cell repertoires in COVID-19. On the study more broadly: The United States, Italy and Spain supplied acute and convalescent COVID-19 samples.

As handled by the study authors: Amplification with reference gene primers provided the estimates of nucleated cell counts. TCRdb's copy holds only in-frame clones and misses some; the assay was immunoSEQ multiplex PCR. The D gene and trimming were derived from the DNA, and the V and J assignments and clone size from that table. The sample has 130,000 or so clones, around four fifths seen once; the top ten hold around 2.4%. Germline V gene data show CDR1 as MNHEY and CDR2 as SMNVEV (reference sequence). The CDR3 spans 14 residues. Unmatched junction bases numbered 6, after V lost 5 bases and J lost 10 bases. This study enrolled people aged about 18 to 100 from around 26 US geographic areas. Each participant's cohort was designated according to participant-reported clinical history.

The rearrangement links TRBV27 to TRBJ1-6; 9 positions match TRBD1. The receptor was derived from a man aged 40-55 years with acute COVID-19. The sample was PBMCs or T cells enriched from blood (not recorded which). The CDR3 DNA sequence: TGTGCCAGCAGTCTTGGACAGGGGCGGTCACCCCTCCACTTT. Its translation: CASSLGQGRSPLHF.